A single sample gave rise to the 21 T cell receptor beta chains below, sequenced in a study of shared clonotypes between healthy human individuals. The protocol was immunoSEQ multiplex PCR, while the TCRdb copy is restricted to in-frame clones and leaves out a portion. Here the sample spans over a million clones, nearly 99% being singletons. Sequencing input: naive CD4+ T cells sorted from blood. As for subset: CD45RA+ positively selected. These receptor sequences come from a young man in good health.

This clone appeared a single time. For the CDR3, the DNA is TGTGCCAGCAGTCGGACAGGGGGCCGGAATCAGCCCCAGCATTTT. This sequence encodes CASSRTGGRNQPQHF. This chain connects TRBV27 to TRBJ1-5; 11 bases are a match to TRBD1. Trimming at V came to 5 bases and at J to 4 bases, leaving 4 bases not matched to a gene. CDR1 and CDR2 from the germline V gene are MNHEY and SMNVEV (reference sequence). CDR3 length: 15 amino acids.

This chain uses TRBV5-6 with TRBJ1-5; D not certain. The CDR3 has 16 amino acids. V lost 3 bases and J lost 4, with 17 bases in between. Germline assignment: CDR1 SGHDT and CDR2 YYEEEE. This chain's CDR3 is CASSSNSRTVNQPQHF. The CDR3 DNA is TGTGCCAGCAGCTCCAATTCCCGGACGGTAAATCAGCCCCAGCATTTT.

This clone was seen a single time. Other DNA variants within this sample encode the same CDR3. CDR3 bases: TGTGCCAGCAGCTTAGGGCCAGAGACCCAGTACTTC. It is translated as CASSLGPETQYF. This rearrangement joins TRBV7-2 to TRBJ2-5; D unresolved. V lost 1 base to trimming and J lost 4 bases, with 4 bases between them. This CDR3 has 12 residues. CDR1 SGHTA and CDR2 FQGNSA come from the germline V gene.

This rearrangement joins TRBV5-1 to TRBJ2-3, with D unresolved. The germline V gene encodes CDR1 SGHRS and CDR2 YFSETQ. Trimming removed 0 bases from V and 3 bases from J, with 11 bases in between. The CDR3 is 15 amino acids. DNA of the CDR3: TGCGCCAGCAGCTTGGCCCCCCTAGATACAGATACGCAGTATTTT. Translated, it gives CASSLAPLDTDTQYF. The entire variable domain, with the rest obtained from reference TRBV5-1 and TRBJ2-3, is as follows: KAGVTQTPRYLIKTRGQQVTLSCSPISGHRSVSWYQQTPGQGLQFLFEYFSETQRNKGNFPGRFSGRQFSNSRSEMNVSTLELGDSALYLCASSLAPLDTDTQYFGPGTRLTVL.

The genes are TRBV29-1 and TRBJ2-3, with TRBD2 matching over 7 bases. The CDR3 covers 14 residues. The trim removed 3 bases at V and 6 bases at J, leaving 9 bases unmatched. CDR1 SQVTM and CDR2 ANQGSEA come from the germline V gene. CDR3 in amino acids: CSVEWASGRDTQYF. The CDR3 DNA sequence: TGCAGCGTTGAGTGGGCTAGCGGTCGGGATACGCAGTATTTT.

This rearrangement joins TRBV11-2 to TRBJ2-1, with 14 bases identical to TRBD2. CDR1 is SGHAT, CDR2 FQNNGV, per germline. The CDR3 covers 16 residues. J lost 10 bases, V lost 3 bases, and 8 bases had no gene match. This CDR3 reads CASSLAGTSGSREQFF. CDR3 sequence (DNA): TGTGCCAGCAGCTTGGCTGGGACTAGCGGGAGCCGAGAGCAGTTCTTC.

The rearrangement uses TRBV5-8 and TRBJ2-3; D possibly matches TRBD1 or TRBD2 (7 bases each). CDR1 and CDR2 (germline): SGHTS, YDEGEE. Between the trimmed V and J ends, which lost 4 bases and 7 bases, there was a span of 13 bases. CDR3 size: 13 residues. The CDR3 DNA is TGTGCCAGCAGCGGGAGGGGGCCTAATACGCAGTATTTT. Protein: CASSGRGPNTQYF.

V and J are TRBV5-1 and TRBJ2-1, with TRBD2 matching over 10 bases. The CDR3 length is 16 residues. Germline-derived CDR1 and CDR2 are SGHRS and YFSETQ. V trimming: 4 bases; J trimming: 6 bases; junction bases outside the gene matches: 10. DNA for the CDR3: TGCGCCAGCAGCCCAGCCGGGACTAGCGCCAGCAATGAGCAGTTCTTC. Protein sequence: CASSPAGTSASNEQFF.

The chain has TRBV7-9 and TRBJ2-1; D is uncertain. This CDR3 region has 14 residues. Germline CDR1 and CDR2: SEHNR and FQNEAQ (reference sequence). V lost 5 bases and J lost 10, with 18 bases in between. The CDR3 loop reads CASSELMPGGEQFF. CDR3 DNA: TGTGCCAGCAGCGAGCTTATGCCCGGCGGCGAGCAGTTCTTC.

The chain employs TRBV27 and TRBJ2-3; 11 bases fit TRBD1. There are 15 residues in the CDR3. V was clipped by 4 bases and J by 3 bases; unmatched bases: 3. Germline loops: CDR1 MNHEY, CDR2 SMNVEV (reference sequence). The CDR3 bases are TGTGCCAGCAGTTGGGGACAGGGGGTGACAGATACGCAGTATTTT. Protein: CASSWGQGVTDTQYF.

This chain connects TRBV7-6 to TRBJ2-3; D may be TRBD1 or TRBD2 (5 bases each). Germline assignment: CDR1 SGHVS and CDR2 FNYEAQ. Trimming took 2 bases from V and 2 from J, leaving 20 bases between them. The CDR3 runs 18 residues. Here the CDR3 reads CASSLRGPGVQYTDTQYF. The CDR3, as DNA: TGTGCCAGCAGCTTACGGGGCCCCGGGGTTCAATACACAGATACGCAGTATTTT. Full variable domain (remainder filled in from reference TRBV7-6 and TRBJ2-3): GAGVSQSPRYKVTKRGQDVALRCDPISGHVSLYWYRQALGQGPEFLTYFNYEAQQDKSGLPNDRFSAERPEGSISTLTIQRTEQRDSAMYRCASSLRGPGVQYTDTQYFGPGTRLTVL.

The chain carries TRBV18 and TRBJ1-5; D may be TRBD1 (5 bases). The CDR3 consists of 17 residues. Deletions cut 3 bases from V and 6 bases from J, with 21 bases between. CDR1 is KGHSH and CDR2 is LQKENI in the germline V gene. The CDR3 DNA reads TGTGCCAGCTCACCGAGTCAAAGGACAAAGTTTGGTCAGCCCCAGCATTTT. Protein sequence: CASSPSQRTKFGQPQHF.

This chain uses TRBV7-3 with TRBJ2-3; a possible D gene is TRBD1 (6 bases). Germline V CDR1 and CDR2: SGHTA, FQGTGA. There are 15 residues in the CDR3. Trimming shortened V by 1 base and J by 5 bases, and 13 bases separated the two germline ends. The CDR3 is CASSLSGQLIDTQYF. CDR3 in DNA: TGTGCCAGCAGCTTAAGCGGACAGCTGATAGATACGCAGTATTTT.

V and J are TRBV9 and TRBJ1-1; D call uncertain. Germline V gene data show CDR1 as SGDLS and CDR2 as YYNGEE. V dropped 3 bases and J dropped 5 bases, with 17 bases sitting between them. The CDR3 consists of 15 residues. The CDR3 is CASSERTGVGTEAFF. The DNA for the CDR3 is TGTGCCAGCAGCGAGCGGACCGGTGTAGGTACTGAAGCTTTCTTT.

This clone was detected only once. The chain recombines TRBV29-1 with TRBJ2-3; tentatively, D is TRBD2 (5 bases). The CDR3 length is 12 residues. The V end was cut by 5 bases, the J end by 4 bases, with 10 bases between. Germline-derived CDR1 and CDR2 are SQVTM and ANQGSEA. The CDR3 bases are TGCAGCGTTATGACGCGGGCAGATACGCAGTATTTT. Translating it yields CSVMTRADTQYF.

V and J are TRBV7-2 and TRBJ2-6; TRBD1 aligns across 7 bases. The junction had 4 bases not matched to a gene; V was cut back by 3 bases and J by 2 bases. CDR3 size: 16 residues. CDR1 is SGHTA, CDR2 FQGNSA, per germline. CDR3 sequence reads: CASSFRQGTGANVLTF. The DNA for the CDR3 is TGTGCCAGCAGCTTCCGACAGGGCACTGGGGCCAACGTCCTGACTTTC.

This clone was observed a single time. The chain employs TRBV7-9 and TRBJ2-7; D possibly matches TRBD1 or TRBD2 (5 bases each). V was shortened by 8 bases and J by 9 bases, with 17 bases between the two germline ends. The CDR3 totals 12 residues. Germline loops: CDR1 SEHNR, CDR2 FQNEAQ (reference sequence). Here the CDR3 reads CASSGTHDGQYF. Here the CDR3 DNA reads TGTGCCAGCTCAGGGACCCACGATGGGCAGTACTTC.

The chain employs TRBV28 and TRBJ1-2, with 7 bases fitting TRBD1. The CDR3 is 15 residues long. Germline values: CDR1 MDHEN, CDR2 SYDVKM. V lost 8 bases to trimming and J lost 3 bases; unmatched junction nucleotides: 12. CDR3 DNA: TGTGCCAGCCGGAAATACAGGGGATTCGACTATGGCTACACCTTC. Translating gives CASRKYRGFDYGYTF.

Concerning this clone itself: At the DNA level, this CDR3 is encoded by other sequences in the same sample as well. The chain is built from TRBV18 and TRBJ1-4, with D uncertain. Germline CDR1 is KGHSH and CDR2 is LQKENI. There are 12 residues in the CDR3. The germline V and J ends were trimmed by 1 base and 8 bases, with 5 bases remaining between them. CDR3 DNA: TGTGCCAGCTCACCACTGGGGGAAAAACTGTTTTTT. As protein: CASSPLGEKLFF.

V usage is TRBV6-6 and J usage is TRBJ2-1; 7 nucleotides match TRBD1. The germline gives CDR1 MNHNY, CDR2 SVGAGI (reference sequence). The CDR3 is made up of 14 amino acids. The J segment lost 2 bases and the V segment lost 6 bases, leaving 4 bases of the junction unmatched. The CDR3 nucleotides read TGTGCCAGCAGACCCGGGACAGCCTACAATGAGCAGTTCTTC. Translation gives CASRPGTAYNEQFF.

The chain links TRBV11-3 to TRBJ2-1; 9 bases are a match to TRBD2. The V gene end was trimmed by 3 bases and the J gene end by 4 bases; junction bases not matched to a gene: 4. The CDR3 has 15 amino acids. The V gene's germline CDR1 is SGHNT and CDR2 YENEEA. The CDR3 loop is CASSFSGSQYNEQFF. CDR3 DNA sequence: TGTGCCAGCAGCTTTAGCGGGAGCCAGTACAATGAGCAGTTCTTC.